The clone carrying this T cell receptor beta chain was seen at least ten times. Sample time point: newly diagnosed GD, antithyroid drugs for less than 3 months. Preparation of the TCR library used RNA extracted from PBMCs. The V gene lost 7 bases and the J gene lost 0 bases, with 19 bases spanning the gap. Germline CDR1 and CDR2: MDHEN and SYDVKM. The CDR3 consists of 17 residues. These data belong to a study of regulatory T cells in long-lasting Graves disease. Through Arm-PCR of CDR3 regions and iRepertoire HTBI primers, TCR beta libraries were built. As handled by the study authors: Detected in the samples were approximately 58 TRBV and around 15 TRBJ segments. TCRdb re-derived calls from the multiplex PCR reads in MiXCR, one entry per CDR3 protein. The V and J calls shown here were made by TCRdb, not taken from the authors' results. The repertoire consists of 520,000 or so distinct CDR3 sequences, with 12% occurring once and the leading ten covering about 8.9%.

The sample also formed part of further work on T cells in Graves' hyperthyroidism and ophthalmopathy. From that report: Patients showing uncontrolled infection, other autoimmune disease, pregnancy or lactation were ineligible. Most thyroid clonotypes expanded above 0.001 appeared in blood too.

This material consisted of peripheral blood mononuclear cells (PBMCs), taken at new diagnosis, from a patient treated with antithyroid drugs. This chain links TRBV28 with TRBJ2-1; the D gene is possibly TRBD1 (6 bases). This sequence was found in a young woman with Graves disease. DNA of the CDR3: TGTGCCAGCAAAAAATCGAGGGGGACCTCCTCCTACAATGAGCAGTTCTTC. Its protein is CASKKSRGTSSYNEQFF.